The clone carrying this T cell receptor beta chain was seen many times. CDR3 size: 12 residues. Germline V CDR1 and CDR2: MNHEY, SVGAGI. The V end lost 5 bases, the J end lost 11 bases, and 15 bases lay between the germline ends. Sample time point: sample taken at primary tumor resection. From the 5' RACE reads, TCRdb called clonotypes with MiXCR, one entry per CDR3 protein. The data hold approximately 66,000 distinct CDR3 sequences, with about 5.9% observed a single time. These data come from a study of spatial heterogeneity in lung cancer. The source of this sequence is a female donor with early-stage non-small cell lung cancer. The chain couples TRBV6-5 to TRBJ1-1, with no clear D. This material consisted of PBMCs, taken at surgery. This chain's CDR3 is CASSGDGVRAFF. CDR3 nucleotides: TGTGCCAGCAGTGGAGATGGGGTGAGGGCTTTCTTT.